This T cell receptor (beta chain) was obtained from a study of identical twins. Study-wide results and caveats: The degree of excess twin sharing was weaker in beta out-of-frame sequences.

TCRdb ran MiXCR on the 5' RACE reads and lists one entry per CDR3 protein. The sample shows over 600,000 distinct CDR3 sequences, 21% of them seen only once. The germline V gene has CDR1 LGHNA and CDR2 YSLEER. V was shortened by 1 base and J by 0 bases, with 6 bases between the two germline ends. The CDR3 sequence is 15 residues long. This clonotype was picked up a small number of times. The antigen is not known. These same data were also listed under a study on T cells expressing NK-cell markers. That report notes: Several experiments employed an anti-gamma-delta TCR antibody to confine sorting to alpha-beta TCR T cells.

The sample consisted of PBMCs. The receptor was derived from a woman younger than 35 in good health. This chain connects TRBV4-3 to TRBJ2-2; D is unresolved. The chain's CDR3 is CASSQGLTNTGELFF. In nucleotides, the CDR3 is TGCGCCAGCAGCCAAGGGCTAACGAACACCGGGGAGCTGTTTTTT.